This TCR beta chain was profiled in a study of T cell responses to AZD1222 COVID-19 vaccine. The CDR3 covers 15 residues. Trimming left V 4 bases short and J 7 bases short, with 20 bases between. The germline V gene has CDR1 SGHDN and CDR2 FVKESK. This table comes from immunoSEQ multiplex PCR, and its TCRdb copy is limited to in-frame clones, with some not included. This table has around 160,000 clones, around nine tenths appearing once. This TCR derives from an adult in good health. Sequencing used peripheral blood, obtained on day 0 of AZD1222 vaccination. The V call is TRBV14, the J call TRBJ2-7; D may be TRBD2 (5 bases). The CDR3 protein is CASSPRTPVGGEQYF. DNA of the CDR3: TGTGCCAGCAGCCCGAGGACTCCCGTGGGCGGGGAGCAGTACTTC.